The 6 T cell receptor beta chains reported below all come from one sample, sequenced in a study of shared clonotypes between healthy human individuals. CD8 cells classed as naive were CD45RO-negative and positively selected for CCR7, excluding terminally differentiated effector memory CD45RA+ cells. TCRdb keeps only in-frame clones here, not all; method: immunoSEQ multiplex PCR. The repertoire holds approximately 810,000 clones, with 80% to 95% as singletons. Sequenced: naive CD8+ T cells sorted from blood. The receptors shown here come from a man in his thirties or forties in good health.

CDR3 amino acids: CAIQSDRGQFEQFF. Here the CDR3 DNA reads TGTGCCATCCAATCGGACAGGGGGCAGTTTGAGCAGTTCTTC. The chain has TRBV19 and TRBJ2-1, with 11 bases identical to TRBD1. From germline, CDR1 is LNHDA and CDR2 SQIVND (reference sequence). This CDR3 is 14 amino acids long. Unmatched junction bases numbered 11, after V lost 10 bases and J lost 9 bases.

J is TRBJ1-2 and V is TRBV6-5; weak D call: TRBD1 (5 bases). Germline V gene sequence: CDR1 MNHEY, CDR2 SVGAGI. The CDR3 consists of 14 residues. Trimming removed 5 bases from V and 7 bases from J, with 17 bases in between. The CDR3 DNA reads TGTGCCAGCAGTATCATGGGGGGAGACGGTGGCTACACCTTC. It yields the protein CASSIMGGDGGYTF.

The chain recombines TRBV4-1 with TRBJ1-5; a possible D gene is TRBD1 (5 bases). The germline V gene encodes CDR1 MGHRA and CDR2 YSYEKL. V dropped 0 bases and J dropped 10 bases, with 16 bases sitting between them. The CDR3 runs to 15 residues. For the CDR3, the DNA is TGCGCCAGCAGCCAAGATCCAGGGTTAAGGGAACCCCAGCATTTT. This translates into CASSQDPGLREPQHF.

This clone is a singleton in its sample. The chain carries TRBV9 and TRBJ2-7, with 8 bases lining up with TRBD2. The J segment lost 1 base and the V segment lost 0 bases, leaving 6 bases of the junction unmatched. This CDR3 has 16 amino acids. Per the germline V gene, CDR1 is SGDLS and CDR2 is YYNGEE. The CDR3, as DNA: TGTGCCAGCAGCGTAGCCAGCGGGAGTCTTTCCTACGAGCAGTACTTC. Its protein product is CASSVASGSLSYEQYF.

V gene TRBV10-2 combines with J gene TRBJ2-7; 7 bases fit TRBD2. The V and J ends lost 2 bases and 2 bases, in that order; junction bases with no gene match: 6. This CDR3 is built from 15 residues. The germline gives CDR1 WSHSY, CDR2 SAAADI. The CDR3 is CASSEITGGPYEQYF. The CDR3 coding sequence is TGCGCCAGCAGTGAGATCACGGGGGGACCCTACGAGCAGTACTTC.

The chain employs TRBV7-9 and TRBJ1-1; D is unclear. CDR1 and CDR2 (germline): SEHNR, FQNEAQ (reference sequence). The CDR3 extends over 14 amino acids. Deletions cut 2 bases from V and 1 base from J, with 8 bases between. The CDR3 region has the DNA TGTGCCAGCAGCTTATATGGCGGGAACACTGAAGCTTTCTTT. It translates to CASSLYGGNTEAFF.